This TCR beta chain was sequenced for a study of beta chain features in type 1 diabetes. General study findings and limits: The naive, central memory and Treg TCRB repertoires looked more alike in patients than they did in healthy donors. All four CD4+ subsets of Type 1 diabetes patients contained TCRB CDR3s that were moderately but significantly shorter.

As for this clone: Its matching antigen is unknown.

The CDR3 is 13 amino acids. Isolated RNA was reverse transcribed in full, so expressed TCRB transcripts were sequenced. The method was immunoSEQ multiplex PCR; TCRdb's version includes in-frame clones alone and lacks a portion of them. Of roughly 700,000 clones listed, about an eighth are singletons. This TCR was recovered from a man between 18 and 35 years old with type 1 diabetes. The sample consisted of naive CD4+ T cells from blood. The chain carries TRBV21-1 and TRBJ1-4. TRBV21-1 is a listed pseudogene. The CDR3 reads CASRRATNEKLFF. As DNA, the CDR3 is TGTGCCAGCAGAAGGGCAACTAATGAAAAACTGTTTTTT.